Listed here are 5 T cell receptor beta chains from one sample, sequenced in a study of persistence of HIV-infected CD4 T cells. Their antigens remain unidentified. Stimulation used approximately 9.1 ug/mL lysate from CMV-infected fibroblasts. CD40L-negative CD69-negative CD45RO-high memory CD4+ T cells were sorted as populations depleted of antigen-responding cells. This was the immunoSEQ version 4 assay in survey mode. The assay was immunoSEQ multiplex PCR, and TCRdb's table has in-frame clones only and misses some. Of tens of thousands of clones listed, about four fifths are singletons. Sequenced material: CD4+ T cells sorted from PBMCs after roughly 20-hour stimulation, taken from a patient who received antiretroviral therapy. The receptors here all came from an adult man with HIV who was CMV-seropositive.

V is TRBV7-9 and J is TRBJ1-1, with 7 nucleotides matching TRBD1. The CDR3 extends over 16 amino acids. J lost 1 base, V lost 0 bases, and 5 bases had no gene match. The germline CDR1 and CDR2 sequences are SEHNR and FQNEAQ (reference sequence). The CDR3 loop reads CASSLATGTSNTEAFF. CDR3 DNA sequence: TGTGCCAGCAGCTTAGCGACAGGGACCTCGAACACTGAAGCTTTCTTT.

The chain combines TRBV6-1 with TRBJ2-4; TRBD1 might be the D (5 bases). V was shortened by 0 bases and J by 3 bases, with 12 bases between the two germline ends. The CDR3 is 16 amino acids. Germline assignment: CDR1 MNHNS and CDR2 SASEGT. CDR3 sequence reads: CASSEAPETVKNIQYF. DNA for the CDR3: TGTGCCAGCAGTGAAGCGCCCGAGACAGTCAAAAACATTCAGTACTTC.

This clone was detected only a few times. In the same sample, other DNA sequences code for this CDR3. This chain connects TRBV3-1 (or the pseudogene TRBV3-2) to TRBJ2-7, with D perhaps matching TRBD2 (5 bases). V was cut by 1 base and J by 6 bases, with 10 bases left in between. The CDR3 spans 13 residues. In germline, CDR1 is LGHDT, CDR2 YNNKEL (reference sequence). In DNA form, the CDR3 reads TGTGCCAGCAGCCAAGCTCCCCGGGGCGAGCAGTACTTC. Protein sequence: CASSQAPRGEQYF.

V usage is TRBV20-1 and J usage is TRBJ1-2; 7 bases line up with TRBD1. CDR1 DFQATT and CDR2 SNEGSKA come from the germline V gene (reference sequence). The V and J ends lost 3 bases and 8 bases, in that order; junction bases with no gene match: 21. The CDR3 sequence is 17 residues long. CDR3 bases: TGCAGTGCTAGTCCTTGGGGACAGACCAGAGGGAGGCGAGGCTACACCTTC. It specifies CSASPWGQTRGRRGYTF.

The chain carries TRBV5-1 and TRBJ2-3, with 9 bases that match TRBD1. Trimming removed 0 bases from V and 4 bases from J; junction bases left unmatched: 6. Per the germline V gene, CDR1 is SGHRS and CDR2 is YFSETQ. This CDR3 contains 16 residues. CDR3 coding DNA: TGCGCCAGCAGCTTGGCTTTGGACAGGGGTTCAGATACGCAGTATTTT. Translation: CASSLALDRGSDTQYF.